This T cell receptor (beta chain) was profiled in a study of T cells in Graves' hyperthyroidism and ophthalmopathy. Study results and limitations: Most thyroid clonotypes expanded above 0.001 were also detected in blood.

This CDR3 has 12 amino acids. With 0 bases removed from V and 6 bases from J, the gap between germline ends came to 8 bases. In germline, CDR1 is GTSNPN, CDR2 SVGIG (reference sequence). Amplification of TCR beta CDR3 regions was performed using RNA transcripts as template. The study used the HTBI primer set for a first-round RT-PCR of the TCR CDR3. TCRdb reanalysed the multiplex PCR reads using MiXCR and keeps one entry per CDR3 protein. The sample lists about 600,000 distinct CDR3 sequences; 16% were seen once. This clonotype was counted between two and nine times. Its antigen is undetermined. The V gene is TRBV30, the J gene TRBJ1-1; D uncertain. The sample consisted of blood. The sequence was collected from a woman aged 40 to 50 with Graves' ophthalmopathy. The chain's CDR3 is CAWSVGLAEAFF. The CDR3 DNA reads as TGTGCCTGGAGTGTAGGTTTGGCTGAAGCTTTCTTT.